Following are 13 T cell receptor beta chains from one sample sequenced in a study of T cell responses to AZD1222 COVID-19 vaccine. Produced via immunoSEQ multiplex PCR; TCRdb's table is partial and in-frame only. Of 130,000 or so clones listed, approximately 83% are singletons. Sample: peripheral blood, taken on day 0 of AZD1222 vaccination. These receptors were taken from an adult in good health.

The genes are TRBV6-5 and TRBJ1-1; the match to TRBD1 covers 7 bases. V was pared by 4 bases and J by 0 bases, with 8 bases of the junction left unmatched. The length of the CDR3 is 16 residues. Germline CDR1 reads MNHEY; CDR2 reads SVGAGI. The CDR3 nucleotides read TGTGCCAGCAGTTCCGGCCAGGGGGGGATGAACACTGAAGCTTTCTTT. Translated: CASSSGQGGMNTEAFF.

The CDR3 region is CATSDLQTSGSYEQFF. DNA for the CDR3: TGTGCCACCAGTGATTTGCAAACTAGCGGGAGTTATGAGCAGTTCTTC. This chain joins TRBV24-1 and TRBJ2-1, with 11 bases fitting TRBD2. Germline CDR1 reads KGHDR; CDR2 reads SFDVKD. The trim removed 0 bases at V and 8 bases at J, leaving 5 bases unmatched. The CDR3 length is 16 residues.

The chain is built from TRBV7-2 and TRBJ2-7; 9 bases are shared with TRBD2. V lost 5 bases and J lost 1; bases outside the gene matches: 9. The CDR3 is 16 amino acids. Germline CDR1 SGHTA, CDR2 FQGNSA. The CDR3 region is CASSLIGTSSSYEQYF. DNA for the CDR3: TGTGCCAGCAGCCTGATCGGGACTAGCAGTTCCTACGAGCAGTACTTC.

The V gene is TRBV5-1, the J gene TRBJ1-4; the match to TRBD1 covers 7 bases. CDR1 and CDR2 (germline): SGHRS, YFSETQ. The CDR3 has 15 amino acids. V was clipped by 0 bases and J by 13 bases; unmatched bases: 12. The CDR3 DNA reads TGCGCCAGCAGCTTGGCGGGGCAGGGGGAGAATGGACTGTTTTTT. Amino acid sequence: CASSLAGQGENGLFF.

This rearrangement joins TRBV9 to TRBJ2-7, with 7 bases fitting TRBD2. In germline, CDR1 is SGDLS, CDR2 YYNGEE. The ends lost 0 bases at V and 0 bases at J; junction bases unmatched: 12. CDR3 size: 18 residues. The CDR3: CASSVGNSGRQVSYEQYF. DNA for the CDR3: TGTGCCAGCAGCGTAGGTAATAGCGGGCGGCAGGTCTCCTACGAGCAGTACTTC. The whole variable domain, remainder taken from reference TRBV9 and TRBJ2-7, is DSGVTQTPKHLITATGQRVTLRCSPRSGDLSVYWYQQSLDQGLQFLIQYYNGEERAKGNILERFSAQQFPDLHSELNLSSLELGDSALYFCASSVGNSGRQVSYEQYFGPGTRLTVT.

V gene TRBV11-2 combines with J gene TRBJ2-1; the match to TRBD2 covers 12 bases. The CDR3 covers 15 residues. Germline CDR1 is SGHAT and CDR2 is FQNNGV. V shed 5 bases and J 8 bases; nucleotides not matched to a gene: 7. CDR3: CASSPSGGALYEQFF. In DNA, the CDR3 is TGTGCCAGCAGCCCTAGCGGGGGGGCCTTGTATGAGCAGTTCTTC.

The chain couples TRBV19 to TRBJ2-3; D perhaps matches TRBD2 (6 bases). The V gene lost 5 bases and the J gene lost 2 bases, with 17 bases spanning the gap. Germline V lookup: CDR1 LNHDA, CDR2 SQIVND (reference sequence). The CDR3 covers 16 residues. CDR3: CASSPRGTSSTDTQYF. The CDR3 bases are TGTGCCAGTAGTCCCCGGGGGACCAGCTCCACAGATACGCAGTATTTT.

The V and J genes are TRBV2 and TRBJ2-2; the match to TRBD1 covers 7 bases. Germline CDR1 reads SNHLY; CDR2 reads FYNNEI. The trim removed 8 bases at V and 1 base at J, leaving 4 bases unmatched. The CDR3 runs to 14 residues. The CDR3 protein is CASRRDRNTGELFF. CDR3 nucleotide sequence: TGTGCCAGCCGCCGGGACAGGAACACCGGGGAGCTGTTTTTT.

The chain has TRBV11-3 and TRBJ1-4; 9 bases are shared with TRBD1. Trimming took 11 bases from V and 5 from J; bases not matched to a gene: 6. Per the germline V gene, CDR1 is SGHNT and CDR2 is YENEEA. CDR3 length: 13 amino acids. The DNA of the CDR3 is TGTGCCCTCCCGGGACAGGGAAATGAAAAACTGTTTTTT. Its translation: CALPGQGNEKLFF.

This clone was counted between two and nine times. The chain recombines TRBV5-8 with TRBJ1-5; D is ambiguous. CDR3 length: 17 amino acids. The germline V gene has CDR1 SGHTS and CDR2 YDEGEE. V was cut by 0 bases and J by 4 bases, with 17 bases left in between. As DNA, the CDR3 is TGTGCCAGCAGCTTGGAGTTTGATGGGTTGGGTAATCAGCCCCAGCATTTT. Translating it yields CASSLEFDGLGNQPQHF. Combining the CDR3 with reference TRBV5-8 and TRBJ1-5 gives the whole variable domain EAGVTQSPTHLIKTRGQQATLRCSPISGHTSVYWYQQALGLGLQFLLWYDEGEERNRGNFPPRFSGRQFPNYSSELNVNALELEDSALYLCASSLEFDGLGNQPQHFGDGTRLSIL.

The chain has TRBV5-1 and TRBJ2-2; D may be TRBD2 (6 bases). The CDR3 consists of 15 residues. The germline CDR1 and CDR2 sequences are SGHRS and YFSETQ. V was clipped by 4 bases and J by 1 base, with 11 bases between them. The CDR3 nucleotides read TGCGCCAGCAGCCGGGACTCGGTGAACACCGGGGAGCTGTTTTTT. Its protein product is CASSRDSVNTGELFF.

The chain uses TRBV27 and TRBJ1-2, with 9 positions matching TRBD1. Germline CDR1 and CDR2: MNHEY and SMNVEV (reference sequence). The J segment lost 5 bases and the V segment lost 6 bases, leaving 7 bases of the junction unmatched. This CDR3 is 14 amino acids long. CDR3 sequence reads: CASRGTGRNYGYTF. CDR3 nucleotides: TGTGCCAGCAGGGGGACAGGGAGGAATTATGGCTACACCTTC.

The chain combines TRBV5-4 with TRBJ2-1, with D possibly being TRBD2 (5 bases). This CDR3 is built from 16 residues. Germline V lookup: CDR1 SGHNT, CDR2 YYREEE (reference sequence). Trimming took 2 bases from V and 0 from J, leaving 12 bases between them. CDR3 DNA sequence: TGTGCCAGCAGCTTCGGCGGGCCCGGCTCCTACAATGAGCAGTTCTTC. Protein: CASSFGGPGSYNEQFF.